The sequence of this T cell receptor beta chain was determined in a study of response to subunit inactivated influenza vaccine. MiXCR was run by TCRdb on the RT-PCR reads, yielding one entry per CDR3 protein. The repertoire holds 650,000 to 800,000 distinct CDR3 sequences, with approximately 17% as singletons. The length of the CDR3 is 16 residues. The germline V gene has CDR1 LGHDT and CDR2 YNNKEL (reference sequence). The J segment lost 2 bases and the V segment lost 0 bases, leaving 4 bases of the junction unmatched. Findings and limits, study-wide: Few new T cells, the authors suggested, are recruited by each seasonal influenza vaccination.

Concerning this clonotype itself: Antigen: not known.

The TCR originated in a man aged 45 to 65 who received an inactivated influenza vaccine. The sequences come from PBMCs from blood, collected more than 4 days after vaccination. The gene calls are TRBV3-1 and TRBJ2-3; 8 positions match TRBD2. The CDR3 sequence is CASSQDVAGNTDTQYF. The CDR3 DNA sequence: TGTGCCAGCAGCCAAGACGTAGCGGGGAACACAGATACGCAGTATTTT.